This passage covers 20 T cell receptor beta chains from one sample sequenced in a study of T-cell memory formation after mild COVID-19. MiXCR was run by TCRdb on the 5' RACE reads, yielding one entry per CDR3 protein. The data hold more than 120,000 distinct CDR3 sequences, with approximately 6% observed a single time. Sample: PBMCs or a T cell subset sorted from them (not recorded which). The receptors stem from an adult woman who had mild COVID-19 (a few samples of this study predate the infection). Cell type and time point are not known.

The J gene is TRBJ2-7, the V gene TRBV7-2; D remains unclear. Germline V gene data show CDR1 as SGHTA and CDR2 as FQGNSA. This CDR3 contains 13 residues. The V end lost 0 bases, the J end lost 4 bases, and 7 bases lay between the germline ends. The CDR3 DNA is TGTGCCAGCAGCTTAGCTCCCGATTACGAGCAGTACTTC. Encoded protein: CASSLAPDYEQYF.

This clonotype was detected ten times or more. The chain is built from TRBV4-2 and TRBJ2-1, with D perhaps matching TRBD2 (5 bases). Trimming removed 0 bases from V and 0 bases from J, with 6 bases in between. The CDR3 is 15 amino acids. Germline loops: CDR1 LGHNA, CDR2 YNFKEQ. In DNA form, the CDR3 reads TGTGCCAGCAGCCAAGATGCGGGCTCCTACAATGAGCAGTTCTTC. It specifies CASSQDAGSYNEQFF.

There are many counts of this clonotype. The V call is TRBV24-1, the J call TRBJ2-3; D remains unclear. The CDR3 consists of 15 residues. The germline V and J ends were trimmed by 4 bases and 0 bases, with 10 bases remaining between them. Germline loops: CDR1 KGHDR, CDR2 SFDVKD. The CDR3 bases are TGTGCCACCAGTGACCTCTGGGCTAGCACAGATACGCAGTATTTT. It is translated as CATSDLWASTDTQYF.

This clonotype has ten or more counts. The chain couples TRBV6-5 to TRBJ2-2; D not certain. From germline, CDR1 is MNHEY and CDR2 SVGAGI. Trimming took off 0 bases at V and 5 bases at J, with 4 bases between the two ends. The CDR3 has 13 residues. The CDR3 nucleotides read TGTGCCAGCAGTTACTCGGGTACCGGGGAGCTGTTTTTT. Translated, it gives CASSYSGTGELFF.

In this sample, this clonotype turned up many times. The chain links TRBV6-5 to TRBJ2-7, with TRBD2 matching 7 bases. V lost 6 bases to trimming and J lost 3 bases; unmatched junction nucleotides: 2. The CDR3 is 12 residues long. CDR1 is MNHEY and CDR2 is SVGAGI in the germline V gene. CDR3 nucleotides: TGTGCCAGCAGGACTAGCAACTACGAGCAGTACTTC. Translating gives CASRTSNYEQYF.

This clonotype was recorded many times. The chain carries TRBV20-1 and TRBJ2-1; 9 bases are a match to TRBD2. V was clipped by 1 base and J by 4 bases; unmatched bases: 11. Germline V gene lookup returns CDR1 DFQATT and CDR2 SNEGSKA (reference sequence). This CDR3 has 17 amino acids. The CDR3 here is CSARVTLSSGSYNEQFF. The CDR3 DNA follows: TGCAGTGCTAGAGTGACTTTGAGTAGCGGGAGTTACAATGAGCAGTTCTTC.

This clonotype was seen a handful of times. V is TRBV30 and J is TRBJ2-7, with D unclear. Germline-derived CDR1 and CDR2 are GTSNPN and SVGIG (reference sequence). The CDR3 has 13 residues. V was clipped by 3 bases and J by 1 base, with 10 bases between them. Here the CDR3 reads CAWSKTLSYEQYF. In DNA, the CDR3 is TGTGCCTGGAGCAAGACGTTATCCTACGAGCAGTACTTC.

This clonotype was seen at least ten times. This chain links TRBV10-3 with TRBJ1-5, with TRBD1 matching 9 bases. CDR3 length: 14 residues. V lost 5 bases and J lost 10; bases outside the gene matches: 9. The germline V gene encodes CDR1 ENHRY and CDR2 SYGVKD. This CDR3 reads CAISPGTGIEPQHF. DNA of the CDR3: TGTGCCATCAGTCCCGGGACAGGGATTGAACCCCAGCATTTT.

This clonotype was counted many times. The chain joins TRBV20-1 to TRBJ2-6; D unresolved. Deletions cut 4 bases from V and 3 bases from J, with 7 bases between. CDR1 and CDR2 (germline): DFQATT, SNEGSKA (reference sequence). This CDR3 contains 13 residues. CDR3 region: CSAIPDGANVLTF. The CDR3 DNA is TGCAGTGCTATTCCCGATGGGGCCAACGTCCTGACTTTC.

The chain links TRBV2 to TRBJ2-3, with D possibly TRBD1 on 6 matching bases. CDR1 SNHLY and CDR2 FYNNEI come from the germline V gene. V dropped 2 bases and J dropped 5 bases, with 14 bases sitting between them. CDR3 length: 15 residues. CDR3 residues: CASSEFQGLGDTQYF. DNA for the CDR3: TGTGCCAGCAGTGAATTCCAGGGGCTAGGAGATACGCAGTATTTT.

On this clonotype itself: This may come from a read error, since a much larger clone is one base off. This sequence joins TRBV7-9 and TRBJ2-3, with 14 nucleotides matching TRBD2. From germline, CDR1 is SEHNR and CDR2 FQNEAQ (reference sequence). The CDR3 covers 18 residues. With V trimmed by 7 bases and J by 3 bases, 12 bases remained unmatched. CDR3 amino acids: CASIPGTSGRSKTDTQYF. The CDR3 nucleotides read TGTGCCAGCATCCCCGGGACTAGCGGGAGATCGAAGACAGATACGCAGTATTTT.

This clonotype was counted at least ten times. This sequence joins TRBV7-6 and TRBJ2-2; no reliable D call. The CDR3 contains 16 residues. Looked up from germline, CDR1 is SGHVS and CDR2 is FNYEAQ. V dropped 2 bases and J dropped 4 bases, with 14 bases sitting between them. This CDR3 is CASSLFPASSTGELFF. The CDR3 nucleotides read TGTGCCAGCAGCTTATTTCCAGCGAGTAGCACCGGGGAGCTGTTTTTT.

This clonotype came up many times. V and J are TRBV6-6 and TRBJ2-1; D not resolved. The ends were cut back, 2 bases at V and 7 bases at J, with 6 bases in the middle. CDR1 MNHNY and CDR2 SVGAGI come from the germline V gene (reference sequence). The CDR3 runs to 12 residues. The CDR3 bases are TGTGCCAGCAGTTACGGATCGAATGAGCAGTTCTTC. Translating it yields CASSYGSNEQFF.

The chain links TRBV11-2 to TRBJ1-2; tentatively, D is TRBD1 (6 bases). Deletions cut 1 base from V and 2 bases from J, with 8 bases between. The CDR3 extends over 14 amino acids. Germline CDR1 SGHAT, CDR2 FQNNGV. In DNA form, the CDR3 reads TGTGCCAGCAGCTTAGTTACAGGGAACTATGGCTACACCTTC. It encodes CASSLVTGNYGYTF.

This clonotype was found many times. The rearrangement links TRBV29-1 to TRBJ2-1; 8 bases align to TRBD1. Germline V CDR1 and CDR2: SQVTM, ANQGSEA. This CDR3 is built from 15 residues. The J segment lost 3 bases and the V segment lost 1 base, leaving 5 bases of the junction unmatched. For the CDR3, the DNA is TGCAGCGTTGAAGGCGACAGGGGACTCTACAATGAGCAGTTCTTC. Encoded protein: CSVEGDRGLYNEQFF.

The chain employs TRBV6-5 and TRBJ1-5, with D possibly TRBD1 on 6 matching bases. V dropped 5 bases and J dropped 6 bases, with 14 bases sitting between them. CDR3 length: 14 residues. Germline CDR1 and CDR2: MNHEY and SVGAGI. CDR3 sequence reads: CASSKGGGSQPQHF. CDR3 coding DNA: TGTGCCAGCAGTAAAGGGGGAGGGAGTCAGCCCCAGCATTTT.

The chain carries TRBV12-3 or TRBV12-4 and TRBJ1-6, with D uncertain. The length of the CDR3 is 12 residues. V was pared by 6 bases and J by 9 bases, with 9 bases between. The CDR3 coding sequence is TGTGCCAGCAGCCTGTGGGGTTCACCCCTCCACTTT. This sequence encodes CASSLWGSPLHF.

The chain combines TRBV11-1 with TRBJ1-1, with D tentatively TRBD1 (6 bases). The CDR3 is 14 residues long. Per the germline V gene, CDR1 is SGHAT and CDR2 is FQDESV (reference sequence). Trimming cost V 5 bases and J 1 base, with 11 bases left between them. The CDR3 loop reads CASSDRDKNTEAFF. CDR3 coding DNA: TGTGCCAGCAGCGACCGGGACAAGAACACTGAAGCTTTCTTT.

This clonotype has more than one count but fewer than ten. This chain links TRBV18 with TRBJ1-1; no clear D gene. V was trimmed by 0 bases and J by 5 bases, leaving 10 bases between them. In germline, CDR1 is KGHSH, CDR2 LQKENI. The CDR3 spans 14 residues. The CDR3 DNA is TGTGCCAGCTCACCACCGTTATTAGGTACTGAAGCTTTCTTT. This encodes CASSPPLLGTEAFF.

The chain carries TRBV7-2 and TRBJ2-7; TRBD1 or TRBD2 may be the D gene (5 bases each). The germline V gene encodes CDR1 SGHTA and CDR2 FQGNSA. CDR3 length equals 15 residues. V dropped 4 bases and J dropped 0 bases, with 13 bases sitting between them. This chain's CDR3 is CASSSGTRPSYEQYF. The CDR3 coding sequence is TGTGCCAGCAGCTCAGGGACCCGGCCCTCCTACGAGCAGTACTTC.